Below, 16 T cell receptor beta chains from the same sample are listed, as sequenced in a study of cytomegalovirus exposure and HLA in healthy donors. PCR involved 60 Vbeta and 13 Jbeta primers. Some clones are missing from TCRdb's copy, which holds only in-frame ones; the method was immunoSEQ multiplex PCR. The data hold roughly 180,000 clones, with 65% to 85% observed a single time. The sequenced material came from PBMCs. Receptors originate from a male donor in good health and CMV-seronegative.

The chain couples TRBV5-4 to TRBJ2-1; D remains ambiguous. Germline V lookup: CDR1 SGHNT, CDR2 YYREEE (reference sequence). This CDR3 region has 17 residues. Deletions cut 1 base from V and 10 bases from J, with 24 bases between. CDR3 loop: CASSLFPRSSRPWEQFF. CDR3 DNA sequence: TGTGCCAGCAGCTTGTTTCCCCGGTCATCGAGGCCATGGGAGCAGTTCTTC.

This clone was recorded a few times. The chain couples TRBV7-3 to TRBJ2-3, with 7 bases matching TRBD1. After removal of 0 bases from V and 0 bases from J, the junction contained 15 bases not matched to a gene. This CDR3 region has 20 residues. The germline V gene encodes CDR1 SGHTA and CDR2 FQGTGA. CDR3 DNA: TGTGCCAGCAGCTTAACGTCGGTAGTCCGACAGGGTCTGAGCACAGATACGCAGTATTTT. Amino acid sequence: CASSLTSVVRQGLSTDTQYF.

V is TRBV5-1 and J is TRBJ1-2; maybe TRBD1 (6 bases). This CDR3 comprises 13 residues. Germline CDR1 SGHRS, CDR2 YFSETQ. Trimming took 4 bases from V and 5 from J, leaving 12 bases between them. CDR3 sequence: CASSTQQGYGYTF. The CDR3 DNA sequence: TGCGCCAGCAGCACGCAACAGGGTTATGGCTACACCTTC.

The chain joins TRBV27 to TRBJ2-7; 7 positions match TRBD2. In germline, CDR1 is MNHEY, CDR2 SMNVEV (reference sequence). The V and J ends lost 3 bases and 0 bases, in that order; junction bases with no gene match: 5. This CDR3 has 15 residues. CDR3 protein: CASSFSGRNSYEQYF. In DNA form, the CDR3 reads TGTGCCAGCAGTTTTTCCGGGAGGAACTCCTACGAGCAGTACTTC.

The V gene is TRBV30, the J gene TRBJ2-2; TRBD2 might be the D (5 bases). The CDR3 has 13 amino acids. V lost 4 bases and J lost 4, with 10 bases in between. Per the germline V gene, CDR1 is GTSNPN and CDR2 is SVGIG (reference sequence). The CDR3 here is CAWNGVSTGELFF. The CDR3 DNA follows: TGTGCCTGGAACGGGGTCTCCACCGGGGAGCTGTTTTTT. Looking up the rest from reference TRBV30 and TRBJ2-2 gives the full variable domain: SQTIHQWPATLVQPVGSPLSLECTVEGTSNPNLYWYRQAAGRGLQLLFYSVGIGQISSEVPQNLSASRPQDRQFILSSKKLLLSDSGFYLCAWNGVSTGELFFGEGSRLTVL.

The genes are TRBV5-1 and TRBJ2-7, with 7 bases fitting TRBD2. The CDR3 contains 13 residues. The trim removed 4 bases at V and 4 bases at J, leaving 5 bases unmatched. Germline CDR1 SGHRS, CDR2 YFSETQ. The CDR3 reads CASSRTSSYEQYF. Here the CDR3 DNA reads TGCGCCAGCAGCAGGACTAGTTCTTACGAGCAGTACTTC.

This clone was found once. The chain has TRBV28 and TRBJ2-5; possible D gene TRBD2, 5 bases. Germline lookup yields CDR1 MDHEN and CDR2 SYDVKM. The CDR3 has 14 residues. V dropped 3 bases and J dropped 5 bases, with 13 bases sitting between them. The CDR3 nucleotides read TGTGCCAGCAGTTTTTGGTCTAGCCGGGAGACCCAGTACTTC. It translates to CASSFWSSRETQYF.

The chain links TRBV4-3 to TRBJ2-6; 8 nucleotides line up with TRBD2. CDR3 length equals 20 residues. J was trimmed by 4 bases and V by 3 bases; bases with no gene match: 17. Germline assignment: CDR1 LGHNA and CDR2 YSLEER. CDR3 residues: CASSHELPGGASGGANVLTF. Written as DNA, the CDR3 is TGCGCCAGCAGCCACGAACTTCCCGGGGGGGCCTCAGGGGGGGCCAACGTCCTGACTTTC.

The chain uses TRBV7-8 and TRBJ2-1; tentative D call: TRBD1 (7 bases). The CDR3 spans 16 residues. Germline V CDR1 and CDR2: SGHVS, FQNEAQ. The V end was cut by 1 base, the J end by 5 bases, with 15 bases between. CDR3 loop: CASSLVAGGYNNEQFF. In DNA form, the CDR3 reads TGTGCCAGCAGCTTAGTGGCAGGGGGGTATAACAATGAGCAGTTCTTC.

The CDR3 coding sequence is TGTGCCAGCAGTGAGGGGTCGGGAGGTGAAAAACTGTTTTTT. Amino acid sequence: CASSEGSGGEKLFF. The chain joins TRBV2 to TRBJ1-4; unclear D gene. Germline assignment: CDR1 SNHLY and CDR2 FYNNEI. Trimming cost V 3 bases and J 7 bases, with 12 bases left between them. This CDR3 has 14 residues. The full variable domain, completed using reference TRBV2 and TRBJ1-4, is EPEVTQTPSHQVTQMGQEVILRCVPISNHLYFYWYRQILGQKVEFLVSFYNNEISEKSEIFDDQFSVERPDGSNFTLKIRSTKLEDSAMYFCASSEGSGGEKLFFGSGTQLSVL.

J is TRBJ2-5 and V is TRBV15, with D perhaps matching TRBD1 (5 bases). The J call could be wrong; TRBJ2-7 is a better fit for the DNA end. Germline V CDR1 and CDR2: LNHNV, YYDKDF (reference sequence). The CDR3 totals 15 residues. The CDR3: CATSRSNQGLYEQYF. The CDR3 bases are TGTGCCACCAGCAGGTCCAACCAGGGCCTCTACGAGCAGTACTTC.

The chain couples TRBV19 to TRBJ1-3; a weak D match, TRBD1 (6 bases). With 10 bases removed from V and 0 bases from J, the gap between germline ends came to 16 bases. Per the germline V gene, CDR1 is LNHDA and CDR2 is SQIVND (reference sequence). CDR3 size: 15 residues. The CDR3 is CATSTGLLSGNTIYF. The CDR3 DNA reads as TGTGCCACGTCGACAGGTCTTCTCTCTGGAAACACCATATATTTT.

The chain uses TRBV4-2 and TRBJ2-2; D perhaps matches TRBD2 (6 bases). V dropped 2 bases and J dropped 7 bases, with 20 bases sitting between them. The germline gives CDR1 LGHNA, CDR2 YNFKEQ. CDR3 length: 17 residues. This CDR3 is CASSQYSGSSRGGELFF. CDR3 coding DNA: TGTGCCAGCAGCCAATACAGCGGGTCCTCAAGAGGCGGGGAGCTGTTTTTT.

This chain uses TRBV5-6 with TRBJ2-7; D not resolved. Germline values: CDR1 SGHDT, CDR2 YYEEEE. V gave up 4 bases and J gave up 3 bases, with 14 bases separating them. The CDR3 sequence is 14 residues long. CDR3 DNA sequence: TGTGCCAGCAGCGCAGGTTTTCGGCGCTACGAGCAGTACTTC. Residues: CASSAGFRRYEQYF.

The chain employs TRBV19 and TRBJ2-5; TRBD2 agrees at 11 bases. The J call may be faulty, since TRBJ2-7 better matches the DNA end. This CDR3 region has 15 residues. The V gene's germline CDR1 is LNHDA and CDR2 SQIVND (reference sequence). The chain's CDR3 is CASSITSGSSYEQYF. The CDR3 DNA reads as TGTGCCAGTAGTATAACTAGCGGGAGCTCCTACGAGCAGTACTTC.

This chain joins TRBV19 and TRBJ1-2, with 7 bases aligning to TRBD1. Germline V gives CDR1 LNHDA, CDR2 SQIVND (reference sequence). V lost 4 bases to trimming and J lost 4 bases; unmatched junction nucleotides: 3. The CDR3 has 13 amino acids. The CDR3 spells CASSSQGVYGYTF. The CDR3 DNA sequence: TGTGCCAGTAGTAGCCAGGGGGTCTATGGCTACACCTTC. Looking up the rest from reference TRBV19 and TRBJ1-2 gives the full variable domain: DGGITQSPKYLFRKEGQNVTLSCEQNLNHDAMYWYRQDPGQGLRLIYYSQIVNDFQKGDIAEGYSVSREKKESFPLTVTSAQKNPTAFYLCASSSQGVYGYTFGSGTRLTVV.